This TCR beta chain derives from a study of shared clonotypes between healthy human individuals. The CDR3 spans 13 residues. Trimming took 2 bases from V and 4 from J, leaving 8 bases between them. Germline lookup yields CDR1 MNHEY and CDR2 SMNVEV (reference sequence). The method was immunoSEQ multiplex PCR; TCRdb's version includes in-frame clones alone and lacks a portion of them. The profile shows about 2.3 million clones, around 93% of them singletons. This sequence joins TRBV27 and TRBJ1-2; D is unresolved. The sequence derives from a man younger than 35 in good health. Some clones in this sample may be carry-over from other donors' samples. The sample taken for sequencing was naive CD4+ T cells from PBMCs. Subset reported: CD45RA+ positively selected. The CDR3 is CASSLGQRYGYTF. CDR3 in DNA: TGTGCCAGCAGTTTAGGGCAGCGCTATGGCTACACCTTC.